What follows are 4 T cell receptor beta chains derived from one specimen sequenced in a study of PD-1 blockade in mismatch repair-deficient tumors. Profiling relied on immunoSEQ multiplex PCR, and the TCRdb table lists in-frame clones only, not all of them. The sample records more than 90,000 clones, about 80% being singletons. This sample comprised peripheral blood, obtained 60 to 65 weeks after starting pembrolizumab. These receptors all come from an adult with mismatch repair-deficient cancer.

This clone was counted between two and nine times. The gene calls are TRBV10-3 and TRBJ1-2; maybe TRBD1 (5 bases). CDR3 length equals 14 residues. With 7 bases removed from V and 7 bases from J, the gap between germline ends came to 19 bases. Looked up from germline, CDR1 is ENHRY and CDR2 is SYGVKD. CDR3 DNA: TGTGCCATCACCCTGGGGACCAGGGCGGGTGGCTACACCTTC. This sequence encodes CAITLGTRAGGYTF.

This rearrangement joins TRBV5-4 to TRBJ2-5, with 8 bases fitting TRBD2. This CDR3 is 13 amino acids long. Losses at the gene ends were 4 bases for V and 2 bases for J; bases not matched to a gene: 1. Germline CDR1 and CDR2: SGHNT and YYREEE (reference sequence). CDR3 coding DNA: TGTGCCAGCAGCACTAGCGGACAAGAGACCCAGTACTTC. Amino acid sequence: CASSTSGQETQYF.

CDR3 nucleotides: TGTGCCAGCAGCGTAGTCTCCGGGAGCAATGAGCAGTTCTTC. It specifies CASSVVSGSNEQFF. This chain connects TRBV9 to TRBJ2-1; tentative D call: TRBD2 (6 bases). Trimming cost V 0 bases and J 6 bases, with 10 bases left between them. The V gene's germline CDR1 is SGDLS and CDR2 YYNGEE. The CDR3 runs 14 residues.

The chain couples TRBV6-5 to TRBJ1-2, with TRBD1 matching 8 bases. The germline CDR1 and CDR2 sequences are MNHEY and SVGAGI. The CDR3 extends over 12 amino acids. The trim removed 6 bases at V and 8 bases at J, leaving 5 bases unmatched. The CDR3 coding sequence is TGTGCCAGCAGCAGGGGGCTGGAGGGCTACACCTTC. Residues: CASSRGLEGYTF.